This TCR beta chain was documented in a study of cytomegalovirus exposure and HLA in healthy donors. Vbeta (60) and Jbeta (13) primers were used in the PCR. Libraries were prepared by immunoSEQ multiplex PCR; TCRdb keeps only in-frame clonotypes and omits some of them. The sample holds more than 150,000 clones, more than 60% seen once. Study conclusions and caveats: Reportedly, TCR beta sequences accurately predicted HLA-A and HLA-B alleles in most subjects.

Worth noting for this clone: The antigen remains unidentified.

The germline CDR1 and CDR2 sequences are LGHNA and YSLEER. V lost 2 bases to trimming and J lost 3 bases; unmatched junction nucleotides: 7. The CDR3 runs to 15 residues. This chain connects TRBV4-3 to TRBJ2-7, with 7 bases lining up with TRBD2. The receptor's source is a man younger than 30 in good health and CMV-seronegative. Sequencing was carried out using PBMCs. The CDR3 loop reads CASSQTAGVGYEQYF. Written as DNA, the CDR3 is TGCGCCAGCAGCCAAACCGCGGGGGTTGGCTACGAGCAGTACTTC.